The TCR beta chain described here comes from a study of vaccination and CD4 T cells after COVID-19. Overall study: Recovered-phase convalescent patients showed SARS-CoV-2 positivity by nasal swab PCR; fewer than ten were mild, one severe. Post-COVID sampling occurred a median about 100 days after diagnosis (range 35 to 161).

Sequence data for DNA of cultured CD4+ T cells were generated by the Oncomine TCR Beta short-read assay. MiXCR, applied by TCRdb to the PCR reads, yields one record per CDR3 protein. The top ten hold 7.2% of the sample, which has about 25,000 distinct CDR3 sequences, roughly 44% seen once. Study-wide results and limits: Median SARS-CoV-2-reactive clonotype numbers rose nonsignificantly, about 20 to 40.

The treatment here: approximately nine-day PBMC culture with coronavirus spike peptide pools or control peptides (ViraFEST assay). Concerning this clonotype itself: The antigen is undetermined.

This CDR3 region has 17 residues. Looked up from germline, CDR1 is SEHNR and CDR2 is FQNEAQ (reference sequence). Deletions cut 1 base from V and 5 bases from J, with 18 bases between. This receptor was obtained from a human donor who had recovered from COVID-19. What was sequenced was CD4+ T cells from blood, cultured in vitro. The chain employs TRBV7-9 and TRBJ2-1; possible D gene TRBD1, 6 bases. The CDR3 nucleotides read TGTGCCAGCAGCTTAGGGGTCGGGGACACGGTCAACAATGAGCAGTTCTTC. This translates into CASSLGVGDTVNNEQFF.